A single sample is the source of the 13 T cell receptor beta chains below, sequenced in a study of brain T cells in children with intractable seizures. Described time point: blood from clinic visit 5 months post-surgery; TSC patient then seizure free. Assay: immunoSEQ multiplex PCR; the TCRdb copy retains only in-frame clones and omits some. The sample holds about 320,000 clones, over 85% seen once. Sequences were derived from peripheral blood, sampled about 5 months after surgery. The receptor source for this set is a boy less than two years old with tuberous sclerosis and intractable seizures.

The chain carries TRBV3-1 (or the pseudogene TRBV3-2) and TRBJ2-2; unclear D gene. Germline V gene lookup returns CDR1 LGHDT and CDR2 YNNKEL (reference sequence). The V gene lost 4 bases and the J gene lost 8 bases, with 17 bases spanning the gap. There are 15 residues in the CDR3. The CDR3 DNA reads as TGTGCCAGCAGCCCCGAAGGAGCAACATGGGGGGAGCTGTTTTTT. The encoded protein is CASSPEGATWGELFF.

The chain is built from TRBV19 and TRBJ1-2, with a tentative D call TRBD1 (5 bases). Germline-derived CDR1 and CDR2 are LNHDA and SQIVND (reference sequence). The CDR3 loop spans 13 amino acids. The V and J ends lost 6 bases and 7 bases respectively, with 15 bases between them. The CDR3 here is CASSTTTVIGYTF. The DNA of the CDR3 is TGTGCCAGTAGCACCACGACAGTAATTGGCTACACCTTC.

The V call is TRBV7-2, the J call TRBJ2-1; D call uncertain. Trimming left V 1 base short and J 4 bases short, with 17 bases between. CDR1 is SGHTA, CDR2 FQGNSA, per germline. This CDR3 has 17 residues. The CDR3 DNA reads as TGTGCCAGCAGCTTAGGGTTCTGGTACGGTGATTACAATGAGCAGTTCTTC. Its protein product is CASSLGFWYGDYNEQFF. The complete variable domain, with remaining parts taken from reference TRBV7-2 and TRBJ2-1, reads GAGVSQSPSNKVTEKGKDVELRCDPISGHTALYWYRQSLGQGLEFLIYFQGNSAPDKSGLPSDRFSAERTGGSVSTLTIQRTQQEDSAVYLCASSLGFWYGDYNEQFFGPGTRLTVL.

This clone was seen just once. The chain employs TRBV30 and TRBJ1-1; weak D call: TRBD1 (5 bases). The CDR3 is made up of 15 amino acids. Germline CDR1 and CDR2: GTSNPN and SVGIG (reference sequence). Deletions cut 0 bases from V and 2 bases from J, with 13 bases between. This CDR3 reads CAWSVQTVLNTEAFF. DNA of the CDR3: TGTGCCTGGAGTGTACAGACAGTCCTTAACACTGAAGCTTTCTTT.

The V call is TRBV7-9, the J call TRBJ2-7; D is ambiguous. The V gene lost 4 bases and the J gene lost 2 bases, with 15 bases spanning the gap. CDR1 and CDR2 from the germline V gene are SEHNR and FQNEAQ (reference sequence). This CDR3 has 15 amino acids. The CDR3 coding sequence is TGTGCCAGCAGCTCGGCCCACGACGACCCCTACGAGCAGTACTTC. Its protein is CASSSAHDDPYEQYF.

V is TRBV30 and J is TRBJ2-2; weak D call: TRBD1 (5 bases). Per the germline V gene, CDR1 is GTSNPN and CDR2 is SVGIG (reference sequence). The CDR3 runs to 16 residues. V lost 0 bases and J 0 bases, leaving 11 bases between the germline ends. Here the CDR3 reads CAWSVPTVANTGELFF. The CDR3 DNA follows: TGTGCCTGGAGTGTCCCGACAGTCGCGAACACCGGGGAGCTGTTTTTT. The full variable domain, its missing parts supplied by reference TRBV30 and TRBJ2-2, is SQTIHQWPATLVQPVGSPLSLECTVEGTSNPNLYWYRQAAGRGLQLLFYSVGIGQISSEVPQNLSASRPQDRQFILSSKKLLLSDSGFYLCAWSVPTVANTGELFFGEGSRLTVL.

This sequence joins TRBV10-3 and TRBJ2-1; D gene ambiguous. V dropped 0 bases and J dropped 8 bases, with 8 bases sitting between them. The CDR3 loop spans 13 amino acids. CDR1 and CDR2 (germline): ENHRY, SYGVKD. CDR3 nucleotide sequence: TGTGCCATCAGTGAGTCGAGCAAGCATGAGCAGTTCTTC. It encodes CAISESSKHEQFF.

V gene TRBV2 combines with J gene TRBJ2-7; D call uncertain. Looked up from germline, CDR1 is SNHLY and CDR2 is FYNNEI. Trimming took off 4 bases at V and 0 bases at J, with 10 bases between the two ends. The CDR3 sequence is 14 residues long. The CDR3 is CASSAAISSYEQYF. CDR3 DNA: TGTGCCAGCAGTGCAGCGATTAGCTCCTACGAGCAGTACTTC.

This clone was detected only a few times. The chain couples TRBV9 to TRBJ1-1, with D unclear. The CDR3 runs to 14 residues. The V gene lost 0 bases and the J gene lost 0 bases, with 6 bases spanning the gap. The V gene's germline CDR1 is SGDLS and CDR2 YYNGEE. The chain's CDR3 is CASSVDPVNTEAFF. The DNA for the CDR3 is TGTGCCAGCAGCGTAGACCCTGTGAACACTGAAGCTTTCTTT.

The V and J genes are TRBV3-1 (or the pseudogene TRBV3-2) and TRBJ1-1; D remains ambiguous. Germline V lookup: CDR1 LGHDT, CDR2 YNNKEL (reference sequence). The CDR3 has 17 amino acids. V shed 1 base and J shed 2 bases, with 17 bases lying between them. The CDR3 is CASSQVSRRKGNTEAFF. CDR3 DNA sequence: TGTGCCAGCAGCCAAGTATCTAGAAGAAAGGGAAACACTGAAGCTTTCTTT.

The J gene is TRBJ2-7, the V gene TRBV19; D gene unclear. CDR1 and CDR2 (germline): LNHDA, SQIVND (reference sequence). There are 13 residues in the CDR3. Trimming took off 6 bases at V and 0 bases at J, with 9 bases between the two ends. The chain's CDR3 is CASSASSSYEQYF. CDR3 bases: TGTGCCAGTAGCGCCTCGAGCTCCTACGAGCAGTACTTC.

V usage is TRBV6-5 and J usage is TRBJ1-3; D uncertain. V was pared by 2 bases and J by 0 bases, with 8 bases between. In germline, CDR1 is MNHEY, CDR2 SVGAGI. The CDR3 has 15 residues. The CDR3 here is CASSYHGDSGNTIYF. The CDR3, as DNA: TGTGCCAGCAGTTACCACGGGGACTCTGGAAACACCATATATTTT.

The chain has TRBV5-4 and TRBJ2-7, with D possibly TRBD2 on 6 matching bases. Germline values: CDR1 SGHNT, CDR2 YYREEE (reference sequence). Trimming left V 4 bases short and J 1 base short, with 12 bases between. This CDR3 has 14 residues. The CDR3 DNA reads as TGTGCCAGCAGCCCGGGAGTGGGTTCCTACGAGCAGTACTTC. Amino acids: CASSPGVGSYEQYF.